This passage covers 26 T cell receptor beta chains from one sample sequenced in a study of T cell responses to AZD1222 COVID-19 vaccine. Produced via immunoSEQ multiplex PCR; TCRdb's table is partial and in-frame only. This table has 200,000 to 250,000 clones, about 93% appearing once. Specimen: peripheral blood, collected on day 0 of MenACWY control vaccination. These receptor sequences come from an adult in good health.

The table lists this clone with a count of one. J is TRBJ2-5 and V is TRBV5-1; the D is unclear. Germline CDR1 reads SGHRS; CDR2 reads YFSETQ. Deletions cut 4 bases from V and 2 bases from J, with 3 bases between. The CDR3 consists of 11 residues. Here the CDR3 DNA reads TGCGCCAGCAGCCTACAAGAGACCCAGTACTTC. It yields the protein CASSLQETQYF. Full variable domain (missing parts from reference TRBV5-1 and TRBJ2-5): KAGVTQTPRYLIKTRGQQVTLSCSPISGHRSVSWYQQTPGQGLQFLFEYFSETQRNKGNFPGRFSGRQFSNSRSEMNVSTLELGDSALYLCASSLQETQYFGPGTRLLVL.

J is TRBJ2-1 and V is TRBV12-3 or TRBV12-4, with D possibly being TRBD2 (7 bases). V was pared by 6 bases and J by 6 bases, with 12 bases between. The CDR3 runs 13 residues. The CDR3 DNA reads TGTGCCAGCAGGGTAGGGGGGGCCAATGAGCAGTTCTTC. Amino acids: CASRVGGANEQFF.

The chain is built from TRBV10-3 and TRBJ2-7, with D tentatively TRBD1 or TRBD2 (5 bases each). The V end lost 0 bases, the J end lost 0 bases, and 12 bases lay between the germline ends. CDR1 is ENHRY and CDR2 is SYGVKD in the germline V gene. The CDR3 sequence is 16 residues long. Here the CDR3 DNA reads TGTGCCATCAGTGAGTCGGGGGTGCACAGCTCCTACGAGCAGTACTTC. Its protein is CAISESGVHSSYEQYF.

The chain has TRBV9 and TRBJ1-2; TRBD1 aligns across 9 bases. This CDR3 spans 15 amino acids. Losses at the gene ends were 4 bases for V and 3 bases for J; bases not matched to a gene: 7. The V gene's germline CDR1 is SGDLS and CDR2 YYNGEE. CDR3 DNA sequence: TGTGCCAGCAGCCAAATGGGACAGGGTGACTATGGCTACACCTTC. Translation: CASSQMGQGDYGYTF.

The gene calls are TRBV5-4 and TRBJ1-2, with 7 positions matching TRBD1. The CDR3 has 13 residues. After removal of 4 bases from V and 7 bases from J, the junction contained 7 bases not matched to a gene. CDR1 and CDR2 (germline): SGHNT, YYREEE (reference sequence). The CDR3 protein is CASSPTGVSGYTF. CDR3 in DNA: TGTGCCAGCAGCCCAACAGGGGTGAGTGGCTACACCTTC.

Only one count was recorded for this clone. The chain carries TRBV19 and TRBJ2-2; 7 bases agree with TRBD1. The ends lost 5 bases at V and 4 bases at J; junction bases unmatched: 7. The CDR3 is 15 amino acids. From germline, CDR1 is LNHDA and CDR2 SQIVND (reference sequence). The CDR3 DNA reads TGTGCCAGTAGTCCACGACAGGGTAGCACCGGGGAGCTGTTTTTT. Translating it yields CASSPRQGSTGELFF.

The chain uses TRBV4-2 and TRBJ2-7, with D maybe TRBD2 (6 bases). V gave up 1 base and J gave up 4 bases, with 20 bases separating them. This CDR3 comprises 17 residues. Germline assignment: CDR1 LGHNA and CDR2 YNFKEQ. The CDR3 reads CASSQAFAGGRSYEQYF. The CDR3 nucleotides are TGTGCCAGCAGCCAAGCCTTCGCAGGAGGGAGAAGTTACGAGCAGTACTTC.

This clone was observed a handful of times. The chain combines TRBV5-5 with TRBJ1-5; tentatively, D is TRBD1 (5 bases). V was pared by 4 bases and J by 9 bases, with 14 bases between. The V gene's germline CDR1 is SGHKS and CDR2 YYEKEE (reference sequence). The CDR3 sequence is 13 residues long. The CDR3 loop is CASSPPEGSPQHF. The CDR3, as DNA: TGTGCCAGCAGCCCCCCGGAGGGGTCGCCCCAGCATTTT.

The chain links TRBV2 to TRBJ1-6, with no clear D. Trimming pared 6 bases from V and 8 bases from J, leaving 14 bases between. This CDR3 region has 14 residues. CDR1 SNHLY and CDR2 FYNNEI come from the germline V gene. The CDR3 DNA reads as TGTGCCAGCAGGGTCTCTGCGCGTTATTCACCCCTCCACTTT. It is translated as CASRVSARYSPLHF.

The rearrangement uses TRBV7-8 and TRBJ1-2; no definite D call. Per germline, CDR1 SGHVS and CDR2 FQNEAQ. The ends were cut back, 2 bases at V and 6 bases at J, with 10 bases in the middle. The CDR3 sequence is 13 residues long. CDR3 sequence reads: CASSLTGGDGYTF. As DNA, the CDR3 is TGTGCCAGCAGCTTAACCGGCGGGGATGGCTACACCTTC. Variable domain in full (rest from reference TRBV7-8 and TRBJ1-2): GAGVSQSPRYKVAKRGQDVALRCDPISGHVSLFWYQQALGQGPEFLTYFQNEAQLDKSGLPSDRFFAERPEGSVSTLKIQRTQQEDSAVYLCASSLTGGDGYTFGSGTRLTVV.

The V and J genes are TRBV5-1 and TRBJ1-1, with D unresolved. The CDR3 length is 13 residues. Trimming removed 5 bases at V and 0 bases at J, with 8 bases between. Looked up from germline, CDR1 is SGHRS and CDR2 is YFSETQ. The CDR3 DNA sequence: TGCGCCAGCAGATTCCAAGTGAACACTGAAGCTTTCTTT. Translating it yields CASRFQVNTEAFF.

This clone has a single count. The chain is built from TRBV7-9 and TRBJ2-5; D tentatively fits TRBD1 or TRBD2 (6 bases each). With 7 bases removed from V and 5 bases from J, the gap between germline ends came to 8 bases. Germline CDR1 reads SEHNR; CDR2 reads FQNEAQ (reference sequence). The CDR3 covers 11 residues. The CDR3 DNA is TGTGCCAGCACCGGGGGCGAGACCCAGTACTTC. Residues: CASTGGETQYF.

The chain uses TRBV19 and TRBJ1-5; a weak D match, TRBD1 (5 bases). V was clipped by 2 bases and J by 0 bases, with 14 bases between them. The CDR3 runs to 17 residues. Germline V gene lookup returns CDR1 LNHDA and CDR2 SQIVND (reference sequence). The DNA of the CDR3 is TGTGCCAGTAGTATACCCGGATACAGGAATAGCAATCAGCCCCAGCATTTT. This translates into CASSIPGYRNSNQPQHF.

The V call is TRBV6-5, the J call TRBJ1-6, with D hard to call. The CDR3 totals 15 residues. The V end lost 7 bases, the J end lost 0 bases, and 10 bases lay between the germline ends. Germline V gene data show CDR1 as MNHEY and CDR2 as SVGAGI. The CDR3 protein is CASMRASSYNSPLHF. The CDR3 DNA reads TGTGCCAGCATGAGGGCCAGCTCCTATAATTCACCCCTCCACTTT.

This clone was detected once. The chain combines TRBV12-5 with TRBJ1-1; D unclear. V shed 7 bases and J shed 1 base, with 7 bases lying between them. Germline V gene sequence: CDR1 LGHNT, CDR2 FRNRAP. The CDR3 sequence is 12 residues long. This chain's CDR3 is CASALQNTEAFF. In DNA, the CDR3 is TGTGCTAGTGCCCTGCAGAACACTGAAGCTTTCTTT.

As regards this clone: Other DNA sequences in the same sample also yield this CDR3. CDR3 region: CASSLTAGEQPQHF. The CDR3 nucleotides read TGTGCCAGCAGCTTGACCGCGGGGGAGCAGCCCCAGCATTTT. V is TRBV5-6 and J is TRBJ1-5, with TRBD1 as a possible D gene (5 bases). There are 14 residues in the CDR3. Germline loops: CDR1 SGHDT, CDR2 YYEEEE. Trimming pared 1 base from V and 7 bases from J, leaving 12 bases between.

V gene TRBV7-9 combines with J gene TRBJ1-5; the match to TRBD1 covers 9 bases. The junction had 11 bases not matched to a gene; V was cut back by 4 bases and J by 7 bases. CDR1 is SEHNR, CDR2 FQNEAQ, per germline (reference sequence). The CDR3 contains 16 residues. The CDR3 nucleotides are TGTGCCAGCAGCTCCACAGGGGGCGGTTTGAAGCAGCCCCAGCATTTT. This gives the protein CASSSTGGGLKQPQHF. The whole variable domain, remainder taken from reference TRBV7-9 and TRBJ1-5, is DTGVSQNPRHKITKRGQNVTFRCDPISEHNRLYWYRQTLGQGPEFLTYFQNEAQLEKSRLLSDRFSAERPKGSFSTLEIQRTEQGDSAMYLCASSSTGGGLKQPQHFGDGTRLSIL.

The chain uses TRBV30 and TRBJ1-2, with D maybe TRBD1 (6 bases). Deletions cut 1 base from V and 1 base from J, with 13 bases between. Germline lookup yields CDR1 GTSNPN and CDR2 SVGIG (reference sequence). This CDR3 spans 15 amino acids. The chain's CDR3 is CAWSGQVVGNYGYTF. The CDR3, as DNA: TGTGCCTGGAGTGGACAGGTAGTGGGTAACTATGGCTACACCTTC.

The gene calls are TRBV11-3 and TRBJ2-3; D might be TRBD1 (5 bases). The CDR3 has 14 residues. Trimming cost V 1 base and J 5 bases, with 10 bases left between them. The germline gives CDR1 SGHNT, CDR2 YENEEA. The CDR3 sequence: CASSLGQGVDTQYF. In DNA, the CDR3 is TGTGCCAGCAGCTTAGGTCAGGGCGTAGATACGCAGTATTTT.

This chain uses TRBV7-5 with TRBJ1-4; TRBD1 is the table's D call, not checked against the DNA. TRBV7-5 is a pseudogene. The CDR3 length is 17 residues. The CDR3, as DNA: TGTGTCAGAAGCTTAGCCCAACTCCGGACAGGGGGTGGAAAACTGTTTTTT. Its protein is CVRSLAQLRTGGGKLFF.

V usage is TRBV18 and J usage is TRBJ2-3; D is unclear. The CDR3 is made up of 13 amino acids. Per germline, CDR1 KGHSH and CDR2 LQKENI. Trimming removed 5 bases from V and 0 bases from J, with 6 bases in between. Here the CDR3 reads CASSATSTDTQYF. The CDR3 DNA is TGTGCCAGCTCAGCCACGAGCACAGATACGCAGTATTTT.

The J gene is TRBJ1-2, the V gene TRBV27; 8 bases line up with TRBD1. In germline, CDR1 is MNHEY, CDR2 SMNVEV (reference sequence). The CDR3 spans 17 residues. V dropped 5 bases and J dropped 4; count of bases not matched to a gene: 15. The CDR3 protein is CASSPSPGTGLSYGYTF. The CDR3 DNA is TGTGCCAGCAGTCCTAGTCCCGGGACAGGCCTCAGCTATGGCTACACCTTC.

The chain joins TRBV19 to TRBJ1-6; D possibly corresponds to TRBD1 (5 bases). V was clipped by 5 bases and J by 4 bases, with 15 bases between them. The germline V gene has CDR1 LNHDA and CDR2 SQIVND (reference sequence). This CDR3 has 16 residues. CDR3 region: CASSRDGTAYNSPLHF. The CDR3 DNA is TGTGCCAGTAGTCGGGACGGTACCGCTTATAATTCACCCCTCCACTTT.

The rearrangement links TRBV6-6 to TRBJ1-6; the match to TRBD1 covers 8 bases. This CDR3 is 16 amino acids long. Per germline, CDR1 MNHNY and CDR2 SVGAGI (reference sequence). V shed 6 bases, J shed 7 bases, and the junction held 11 bases outside the gene matches. The CDR3 loop is CASSFQQGGLNSPLHF. In DNA form, the CDR3 reads TGTGCCAGCAGCTTCCAACAGGGGGGATTGAATTCACCCCTCCACTTT.

V gene TRBV15 combines with J gene TRBJ2-5; D may be TRBD1 (5 bases). The length of the CDR3 is 14 residues. V was shortened by 5 bases and J by 0 bases, with 10 bases between the two germline ends. The germline V gene has CDR1 LNHNV and CDR2 YYDKDF (reference sequence). The CDR3 here is CATSSRVDQETQYF. The CDR3 region has the DNA TGTGCCACCAGCTCCAGGGTTGACCAAGAGACCCAGTACTTC.

The chain has TRBV6-1 and TRBJ2-7; 7 positions agree with TRBD1. V dropped 5 bases and J dropped 0; count of bases not matched to a gene: 4. Germline V gene lookup returns CDR1 MNHNS and CDR2 SASEGT. This CDR3 region has 14 residues. The CDR3 protein is CASSWDSTSYEQYF. CDR3 DNA sequence: TGTGCCAGCAGTTGGGACAGTACCTCCTACGAGCAGTACTTC.